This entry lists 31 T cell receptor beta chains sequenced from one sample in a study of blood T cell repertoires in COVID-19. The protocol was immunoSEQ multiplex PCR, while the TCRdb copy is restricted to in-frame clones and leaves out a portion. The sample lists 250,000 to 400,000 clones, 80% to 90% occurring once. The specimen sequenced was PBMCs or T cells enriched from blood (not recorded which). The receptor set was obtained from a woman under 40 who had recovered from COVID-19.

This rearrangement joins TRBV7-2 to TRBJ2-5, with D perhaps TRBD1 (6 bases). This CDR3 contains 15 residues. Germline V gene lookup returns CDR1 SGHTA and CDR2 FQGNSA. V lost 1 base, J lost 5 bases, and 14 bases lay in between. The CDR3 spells CASSLVQGRGETQYF. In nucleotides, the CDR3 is TGTGCCAGCAGCTTAGTACAGGGTAGGGGGGAGACCCAGTACTTC.

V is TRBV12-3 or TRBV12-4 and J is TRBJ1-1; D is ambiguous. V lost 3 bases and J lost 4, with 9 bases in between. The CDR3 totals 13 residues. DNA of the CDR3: TGTGCCAGCAGTTTTCTACCCCTCACTGAAGCTTTCTTT. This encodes CASSFLPLTEAFF.

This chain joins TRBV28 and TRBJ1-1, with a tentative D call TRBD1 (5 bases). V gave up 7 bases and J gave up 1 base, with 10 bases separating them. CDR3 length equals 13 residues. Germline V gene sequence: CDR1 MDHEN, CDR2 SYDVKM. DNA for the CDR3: TGTGCCAGCACCAAAGGGGCGAACACTGAAGCTTTCTTT. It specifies CASTKGANTEAFF.

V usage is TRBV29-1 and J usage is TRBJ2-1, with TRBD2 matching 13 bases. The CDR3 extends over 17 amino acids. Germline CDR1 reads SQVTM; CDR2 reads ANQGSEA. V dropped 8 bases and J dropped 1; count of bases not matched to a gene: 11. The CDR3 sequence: CSLTTSGGTLSYNEQFF. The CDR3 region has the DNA TGCAGCCTTACGACTAGCGGGGGGACCCTATCCTACAATGAGCAGTTCTTC.

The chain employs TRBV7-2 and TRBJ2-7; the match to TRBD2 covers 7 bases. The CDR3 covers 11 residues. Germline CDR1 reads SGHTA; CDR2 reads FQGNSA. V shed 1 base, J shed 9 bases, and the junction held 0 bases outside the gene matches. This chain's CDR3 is CASSLGGRQYF. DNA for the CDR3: TGTGCCAGCAGCTTAGGCGGGAGGCAGTACTTC.

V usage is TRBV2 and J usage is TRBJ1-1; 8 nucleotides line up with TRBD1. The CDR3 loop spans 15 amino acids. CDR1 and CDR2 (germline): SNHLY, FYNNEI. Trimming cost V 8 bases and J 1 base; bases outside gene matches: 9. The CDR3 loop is CASAGRQGPNTEAFF. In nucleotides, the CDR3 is TGTGCCAGCGCGGGCAGACAGGGGCCGAACACTGAAGCTTTCTTT.

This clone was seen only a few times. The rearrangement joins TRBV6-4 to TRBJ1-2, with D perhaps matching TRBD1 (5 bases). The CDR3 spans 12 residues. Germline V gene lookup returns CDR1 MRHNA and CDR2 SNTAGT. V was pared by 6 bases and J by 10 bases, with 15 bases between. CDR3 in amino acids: CASRPPGGDYTF. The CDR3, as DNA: TGTGCCAGCAGACCCCCCGGGGGGGACTACACCTTC.

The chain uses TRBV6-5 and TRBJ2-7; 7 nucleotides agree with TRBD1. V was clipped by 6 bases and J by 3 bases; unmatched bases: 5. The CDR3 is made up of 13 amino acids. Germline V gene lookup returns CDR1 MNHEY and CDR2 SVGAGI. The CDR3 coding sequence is TGTGCCAGCAGCCGAGGACAGGACTACGAGCAGTACTTC. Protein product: CASSRGQDYEQYF.

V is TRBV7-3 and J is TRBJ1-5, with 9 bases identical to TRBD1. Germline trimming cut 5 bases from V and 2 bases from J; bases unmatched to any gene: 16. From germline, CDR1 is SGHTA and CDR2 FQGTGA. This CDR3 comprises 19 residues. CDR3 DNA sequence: TGTGCCAGCAGCATGGCCCGGGACAGGGAAGGAGTTGGCAATCAGCCCCAGCATTTT. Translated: CASSMARDREGVGNQPQHF.

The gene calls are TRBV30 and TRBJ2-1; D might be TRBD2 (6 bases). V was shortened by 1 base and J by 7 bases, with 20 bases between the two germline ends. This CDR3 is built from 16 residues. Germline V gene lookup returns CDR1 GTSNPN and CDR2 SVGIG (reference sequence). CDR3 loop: CAWSGRTGLLLNEQFF. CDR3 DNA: TGTGCCTGGAGTGGCCGAACGGGACTCCTCTTAAATGAGCAGTTCTTC.

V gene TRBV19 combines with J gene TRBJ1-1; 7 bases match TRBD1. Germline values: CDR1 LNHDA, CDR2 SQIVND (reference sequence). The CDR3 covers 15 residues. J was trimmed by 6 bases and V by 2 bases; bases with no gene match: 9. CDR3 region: CASSIIKGADPEAFF. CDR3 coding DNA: TGTGCCAGTAGTATAATTAAGGGGGCTGACCCTGAAGCTTTCTTT.

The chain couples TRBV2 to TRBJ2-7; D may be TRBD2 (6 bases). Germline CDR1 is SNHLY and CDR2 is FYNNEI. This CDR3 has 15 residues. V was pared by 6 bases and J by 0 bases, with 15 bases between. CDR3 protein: CASRSGGILSYEQYF. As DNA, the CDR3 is TGTGCCAGCAGAAGCGGAGGGATCCTCTCCTACGAGCAGTACTTC.

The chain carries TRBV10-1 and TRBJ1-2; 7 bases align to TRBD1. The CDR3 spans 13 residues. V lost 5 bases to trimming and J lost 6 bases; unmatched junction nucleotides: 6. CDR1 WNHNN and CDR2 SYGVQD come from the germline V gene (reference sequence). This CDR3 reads CASSRQGSNGYTF. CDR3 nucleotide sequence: TGCGCCAGCAGTAGACAGGGATCAAATGGCTACACCTTC.

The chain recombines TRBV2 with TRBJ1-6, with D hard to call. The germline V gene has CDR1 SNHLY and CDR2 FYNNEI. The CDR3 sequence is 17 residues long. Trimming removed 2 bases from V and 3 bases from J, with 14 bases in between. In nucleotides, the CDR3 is TGTGCCAGCAGTGAAAGTACGGGAATATACTATAATTCACCCCTCCACTTT. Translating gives CASSESTGIYYNSPLHF.

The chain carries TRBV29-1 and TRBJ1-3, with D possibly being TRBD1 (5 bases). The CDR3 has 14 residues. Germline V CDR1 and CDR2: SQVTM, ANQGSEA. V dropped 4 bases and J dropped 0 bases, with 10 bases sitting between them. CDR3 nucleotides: TGCAGCGTTGGGGGACTAAGCTCTGGAAACACCATATATTTT. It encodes CSVGGLSSGNTIYF.

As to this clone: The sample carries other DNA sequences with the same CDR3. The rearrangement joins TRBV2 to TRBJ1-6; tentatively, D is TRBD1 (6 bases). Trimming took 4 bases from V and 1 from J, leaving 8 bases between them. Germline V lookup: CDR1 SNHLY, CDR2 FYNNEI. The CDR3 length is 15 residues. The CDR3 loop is CASSAQGSYNSPLHF. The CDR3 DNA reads TGTGCCAGCAGTGCGCAGGGGTCCTATAATTCACCCCTCCACTTT.

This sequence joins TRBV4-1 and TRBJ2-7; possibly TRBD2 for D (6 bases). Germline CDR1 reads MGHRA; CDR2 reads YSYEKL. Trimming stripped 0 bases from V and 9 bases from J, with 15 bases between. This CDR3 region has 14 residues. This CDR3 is CASSQDERLEGQYF. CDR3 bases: TGCGCCAGCAGCCAAGATGAGAGGCTGGAGGGGCAGTACTTC.

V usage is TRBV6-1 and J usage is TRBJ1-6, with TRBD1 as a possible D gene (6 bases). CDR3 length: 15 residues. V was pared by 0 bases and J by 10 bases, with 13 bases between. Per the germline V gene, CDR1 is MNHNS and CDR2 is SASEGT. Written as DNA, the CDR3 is TGTGCCAGCAGTGAAGCCGCTCAGGGGACCTCACCCCTCCACTTT. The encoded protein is CASSEAAQGTSPLHF.

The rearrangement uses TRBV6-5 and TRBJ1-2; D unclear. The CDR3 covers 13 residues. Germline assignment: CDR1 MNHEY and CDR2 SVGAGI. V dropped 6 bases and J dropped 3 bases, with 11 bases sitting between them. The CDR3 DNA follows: TGTGCCAGCAGGAGGAGGGATGACTATGGCTACACCTTC. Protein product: CASRRRDDYGYTF.

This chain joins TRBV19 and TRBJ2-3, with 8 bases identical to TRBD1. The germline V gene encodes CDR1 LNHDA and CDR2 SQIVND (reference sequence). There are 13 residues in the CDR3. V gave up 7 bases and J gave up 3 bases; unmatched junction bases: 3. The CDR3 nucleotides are TGTGCCAGTATCCGACAGGGGACAGATACGCAGTATTTT. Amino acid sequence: CASIRQGTDTQYF.

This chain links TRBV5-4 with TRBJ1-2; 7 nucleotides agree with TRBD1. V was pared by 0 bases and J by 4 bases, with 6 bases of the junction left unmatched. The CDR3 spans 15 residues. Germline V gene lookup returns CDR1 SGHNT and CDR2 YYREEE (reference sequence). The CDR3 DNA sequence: TGTGCCAGCAGCTTGGGTTCAACAGGGGCCTATGGCTACACCTTC. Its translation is CASSLGSTGAYGYTF. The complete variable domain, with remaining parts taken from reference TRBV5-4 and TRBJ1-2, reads ETGVTQSPTHLIKTRGQQVTLRCSSQSGHNTVSWYQQALGQGPQFIFQYYREEENGRGNFPPRFSGLQFPNYSSELNVNALELDDSALYLCASSLGSTGAYGYTFGSGTRLTVV.

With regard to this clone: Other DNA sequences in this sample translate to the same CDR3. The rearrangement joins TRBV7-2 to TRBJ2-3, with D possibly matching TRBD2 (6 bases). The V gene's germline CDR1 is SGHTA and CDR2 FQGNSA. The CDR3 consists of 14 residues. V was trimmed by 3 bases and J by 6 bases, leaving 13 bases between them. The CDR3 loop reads CASSLFGGRDTQYF. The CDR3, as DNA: TGTGCCAGCAGCTTGTTCGGGGGACGGGATACGCAGTATTTT.

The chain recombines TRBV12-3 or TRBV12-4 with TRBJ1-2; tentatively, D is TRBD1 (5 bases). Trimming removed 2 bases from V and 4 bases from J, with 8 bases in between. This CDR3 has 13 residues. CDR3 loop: CASSLRRVYGYTF. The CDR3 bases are TGTGCCAGCAGTTTACGCAGGGTCTATGGCTACACCTTC.

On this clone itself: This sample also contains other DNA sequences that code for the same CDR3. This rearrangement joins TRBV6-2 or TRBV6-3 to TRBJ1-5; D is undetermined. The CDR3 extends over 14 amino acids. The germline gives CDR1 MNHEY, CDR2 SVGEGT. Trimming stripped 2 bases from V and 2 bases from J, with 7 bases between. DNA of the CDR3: TGTGCCAGCAGTTACGGCGGTGGCAATCAGCCCCAGCATTTT. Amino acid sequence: CASSYGGGNQPQHF.

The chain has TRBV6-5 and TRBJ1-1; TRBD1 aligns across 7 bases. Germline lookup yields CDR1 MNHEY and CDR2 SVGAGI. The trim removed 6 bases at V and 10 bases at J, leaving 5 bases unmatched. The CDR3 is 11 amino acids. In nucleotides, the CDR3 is TGTGCCAGCAGACCTCAGGGGGGAGCTTTCTTT. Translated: CASRPQGGAFF.

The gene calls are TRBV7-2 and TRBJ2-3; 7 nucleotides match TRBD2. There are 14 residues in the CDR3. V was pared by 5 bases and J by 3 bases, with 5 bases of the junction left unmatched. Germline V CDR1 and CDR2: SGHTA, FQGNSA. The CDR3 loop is CASSPTSWTDTQYF. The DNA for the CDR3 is TGTGCCAGCAGCCCGACTAGCTGGACAGATACGCAGTATTTT.

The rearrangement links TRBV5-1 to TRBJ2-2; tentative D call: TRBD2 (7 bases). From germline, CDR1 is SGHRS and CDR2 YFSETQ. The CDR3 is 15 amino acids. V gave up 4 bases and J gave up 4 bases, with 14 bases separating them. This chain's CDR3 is CASSQEGGSTGELFF. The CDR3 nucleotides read TGCGCCAGCAGCCAGGAGGGGGGGAGCACCGGGGAGCTGTTTTTT.

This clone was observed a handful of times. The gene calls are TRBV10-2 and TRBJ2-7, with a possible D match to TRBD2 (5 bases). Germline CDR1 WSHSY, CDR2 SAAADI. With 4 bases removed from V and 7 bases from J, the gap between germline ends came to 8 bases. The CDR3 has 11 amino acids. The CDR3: CASSASGEQYF. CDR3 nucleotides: TGCGCCAGCAGTGCCTCGGGGGAGCAGTACTTC.

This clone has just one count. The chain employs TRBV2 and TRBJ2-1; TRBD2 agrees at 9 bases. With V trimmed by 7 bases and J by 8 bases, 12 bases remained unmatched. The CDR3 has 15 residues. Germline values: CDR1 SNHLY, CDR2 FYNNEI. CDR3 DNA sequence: TGTGCCAGCAACCAAGCTGGCGGGGGGGCTGATGAGCAGTTCTTC. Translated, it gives CASNQAGGGADEQFF.

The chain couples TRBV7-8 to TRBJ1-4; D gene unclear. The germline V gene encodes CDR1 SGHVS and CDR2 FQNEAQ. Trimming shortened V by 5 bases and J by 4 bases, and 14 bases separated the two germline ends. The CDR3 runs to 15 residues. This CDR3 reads CASSPRGAINEKLFF. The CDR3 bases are TGTGCCAGCAGCCCGCGGGGAGCCATTAATGAAAAACTGTTTTTT.

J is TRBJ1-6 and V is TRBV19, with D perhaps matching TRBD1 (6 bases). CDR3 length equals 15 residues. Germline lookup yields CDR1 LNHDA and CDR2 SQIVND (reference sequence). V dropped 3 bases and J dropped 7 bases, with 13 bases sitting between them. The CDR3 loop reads CASSIEQGLNSPLHF. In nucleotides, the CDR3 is TGTGCCAGTAGTATCGAGCAGGGGCTCAATTCACCCCTCCACTTT. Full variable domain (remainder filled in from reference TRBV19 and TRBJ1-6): DGGITQSPKYLFRKEGQNVTLSCEQNLNHDAMYWYRQDPGQGLRLIYYSQIVNDFQKGDIAEGYSVSREKKESFPLTVTSAQKNPTAFYLCASSIEQGLNSPLHFGNGTRLTVT.